These 30 T cell receptor beta chains were sequenced from one sample in a study of T cells expressing NK-cell markers (dated by TCRdb to the early 2020s). Libraries were built with 5' RACE. Sequencing used an Illumina HiSeq 2000. Following TCRdb reprocessing, every CDR3 protein sequence forms one entry, and DNA is not provided. This specimen's table enumerates about 460,000 distinct CDR3 sequences. Together, the top ten hold over 1.3% of the sample. Sequenced input: blood T cells: a sorted CD56 or NKG2C T cell subset, CD4+ or CD8+ T cells, or bulk PBMC T cells (not recorded which). These receptors were collected from a woman aged 45-60 years in good health. Donor details come from another sample of the same person, matched by shared clones.

The V call is TRBV20-1, the J call TRBJ2-2; TCRdb gives TRBD1 as the D gene, but with no DNA this cannot be confirmed. CDR3 size: 14 residues. In germline, CDR1 is DFQATT, CDR2 SNEGSKA (reference sequence). The CDR3 loop reads CSARDLLRGGELFF.

The chain links TRBV20-1 to TRBJ2-5; TCRdb gives TRBD1 as the D gene, but with no DNA this cannot be confirmed. The CDR3 is 13 residues long. Germline V CDR1 and CDR2: DFQATT, SNEGSKA (reference sequence). Here the CDR3 reads CSAGQGTAETQYF.

The chain uses TRBV5-1 and TRBJ2-7; without DNA, the TCRdb call of TRBD1 cannot be checked. The V gene's germline CDR1 is SGHRS and CDR2 YFSETQ. The CDR3 totals 15 residues. The CDR3: CASSSGGSEGYEQYF.

The chain uses TRBV9 and TRBJ2-3. This CDR3 is 15 amino acids long. Germline CDR1 and CDR2: SGDLS and YYNGEE. The CDR3 spells CASSVVEGSTDTQYF.

This sequence joins TRBV19 and TRBJ1-3; with no DNA, the TCRdb D assignment of TRBD1 cannot be verified. The CDR3 is made up of 15 amino acids. CDR1 is LNHDA, CDR2 SQIVND, per germline (reference sequence). The CDR3 here is CASSLQGSPGNTIYF.

The chain has TRBV20-1 and TRBJ2-1; there is no DNA to check the TCRdb D call of TRBD1. The germline gives CDR1 DFQATT, CDR2 SNEGSKA (reference sequence). The CDR3 has 12 residues. The CDR3 here is CSATAGGYEQFF.

V usage is TRBV29-1 and J usage is TRBJ2-3; TCRdb selects TRBD2, and the lack of DNA leaves this call unchecked. This CDR3 is built from 14 residues. Looked up from germline, CDR1 is SQVTM and CDR2 is ANQGSEA. The CDR3 loop reads CSVPRVMGTDTQYF.

This chain joins TRBV6-2 or TRBV6-3 and TRBJ1-5. Germline V gives CDR1 MNHEY, CDR2 SVGEGT. The CDR3 is 13 residues long. This CDR3 is CASSFSSNQPQHF.

The rearrangement links TRBV5-4 to TRBJ2-2; without DNA, the TCRdb call of TRBD1 cannot be checked. Germline V CDR1 and CDR2: SGHNT, YYREEE (reference sequence). CDR3 length: 16 amino acids. CDR3 loop: CASSALEGMNTGELFF.

V is TRBV29-1 and J is TRBJ2-2; TCRdb's assignment of TRBD2 cannot be checked, as there is no DNA. CDR1 and CDR2 (germline): SQVTM, ANQGSEA. This CDR3 comprises 15 residues. CDR3 protein: CSVEDLAGGLSELFF.

The rearrangement links TRBV18 to TRBJ2-5; TCRdb names TRBD1, which stays unverified in the absence of DNA. This CDR3 comprises 13 residues. Germline V gene data show CDR1 as KGHSH and CDR2 as LQKENI. This CDR3 is CASSDRGEETQYF. Looking up the rest from reference TRBV18 and TRBJ2-5 gives the full variable domain: NAGVMQNPRHLVRRRGQEARLRCSPMKGHSHVYWYRQLPEEGLKFMVYLQKENIIDESGMPKERFSAEFPKEGPSILRIQQVVRGDSAAYFCASSDRGEETQYFGPGTRLLVL.

V and J are TRBV12-3 or TRBV12-4 and TRBJ1-1. This CDR3 comprises 15 residues. The CDR3 spells CASSLINERDGEAFF.

The rearrangement joins TRBV3-1 to TRBJ2-1; TCRdb reports TRBD1, a call that lacks DNA to check it against. The V gene's germline CDR1 is LGHDT and CDR2 YNNKEL (reference sequence). The CDR3 extends over 13 amino acids. CDR3 amino acids: CASSQEGPAEQFF.

The genes are TRBV2 and TRBJ2-1; the TCRdb D gene call, TRBD2, has no DNA to confirm it. The CDR3 is 16 amino acids. Germline CDR1 reads SNHLY; CDR2 reads FYNNEI. CDR3: CASSFTTSRFYNEQFF. The whole variable domain, filled in from reference TRBV2 and TRBJ2-1, reads EPEVTQTPSHQVTQMGQEVILRCVPISNHLYFYWYRQILGQKVEFLVSFYNNEISEKSEIFDDQFSVERPDGSNFTLKIRSTKLEDSAMYFCASSFTTSRFYNEQFFGPGTRLTVL.

The V and J genes are TRBV12-3 or TRBV12-4 and TRBJ2-2. CDR3 length: 15 amino acids. The CDR3 here is CASSLLGHTTGELFF.

The chain recombines TRBV5-6 with TRBJ1-1; lacking DNA, the TRBD1 call made by TCRdb goes unchecked. The CDR3 is made up of 17 amino acids. Germline values: CDR1 SGHDT, CDR2 YYEEEE. The CDR3 protein is CASSRFFLVGTQIEAFF.

This chain's CDR3 is CASKKEEGVRTEAFF. V and J are TRBV2 and TRBJ1-1; as DNA is missing, the TRBD1 call by TCRdb cannot be tested. The CDR3 has 15 amino acids. CDR1 is SNHLY and CDR2 is FYNNEI in the germline V gene.

The chain joins TRBV12-3 or TRBV12-4 to TRBJ2-1; TCRdb gives TRBD1 as the D gene, but with no DNA this cannot be confirmed. CDR3 length equals 17 residues. CDR3 in amino acids: CASSLDLAAPSYNEQFF.

This chain links TRBV5-1 with TRBJ1-1; the D call from TCRdb, TRBD1, cannot be confirmed without DNA. The CDR3 totals 14 residues. In germline, CDR1 is SGHRS, CDR2 YFSETQ. CDR3 protein: CASSQTGVLTEAFF.

This sequence joins TRBV30 and TRBJ2-1; TCRdb indicates TRBD1, and absent DNA this call remains unverified. Per the germline V gene, CDR1 is GTSNPN and CDR2 is SVGIG (reference sequence). The CDR3 covers 12 residues. The CDR3 protein is CAWQGGRNEQFF.

V gene TRBV5-5 combines with J gene TRBJ1-1. There are 13 residues in the CDR3. The germline CDR1 and CDR2 sequences are SGHKS and YYEKEE (reference sequence). The CDR3 sequence: CASSLGGGPQAFF.

This chain joins TRBV20-1 and TRBJ2-4. The CDR3 contains 12 residues. Per germline, CDR1 DFQATT and CDR2 SNEGSKA (reference sequence). The CDR3 loop is CSAIDFKNIQYF.

The genes are TRBV19 and TRBJ1-1; TCRdb returns TRBD1, unconfirmable since there is no DNA. The CDR3 length is 14 residues. Germline CDR1 is LNHDA and CDR2 is SQIVND (reference sequence). CDR3 residues: CASSTGGAITEAFF.

The J gene is TRBJ2-7, the V gene TRBV3-1; TCRdb's D gene call, TRBD2, goes unchecked for lack of DNA. Germline CDR1 is LGHDT and CDR2 is YNNKEL (reference sequence). This CDR3 comprises 17 residues. CDR3 protein: CASSLARRARAPYEQYF.

The CDR3: CASRPWEVSETQYF. This sequence joins TRBV12-3 or TRBV12-4 and TRBJ2-5; the TCRdb call, TRBD1, lacks DNA for checking. The CDR3 runs to 14 residues.

The gene calls are TRBV7-9 and TRBJ1-4; TCRdb gives TRBD1 as the D gene, but with no DNA this cannot be confirmed. The germline V gene encodes CDR1 SEHNR and CDR2 FQNEAQ (reference sequence). The CDR3 has 13 residues. CDR3 amino acids: CATGEGAREKLFF.

V is TRBV2 and J is TRBJ1-5. Germline CDR1 and CDR2: SNHLY and FYNNEI. The CDR3 is 13 residues long. CDR3 sequence reads: CASSRSPNQPQHF. The full variable domain, in which reference TRBV2 and TRBJ1-5 provide the parts outside the CDR3, is EPEVTQTPSHQVTQMGQEVILRCVPISNHLYFYWYRQILGQKVEFLVSFYNNEISEKSEIFDDQFSVERPDGSNFTLKIRSTKLEDSAMYFCASSRSPNQPQHFGDGTRLSIL.

The chain joins TRBV5-4 to TRBJ2-5; there is no DNA to check the TCRdb D call of TRBD2. CDR3 size: 15 residues. Per germline, CDR1 SGHNT and CDR2 YYREEE (reference sequence). The CDR3 region is CASSSSGSSVETQYF.

The rearrangement uses TRBV19 and TRBJ2-2; TCRdb's D call, TRBD2, is unchecked because there is no DNA. Looked up from germline, CDR1 is LNHDA and CDR2 is SQIVND (reference sequence). The CDR3 is made up of 14 amino acids. The CDR3 loop reads CASSGLAGFGELFF.

The chain links TRBV4-1 to TRBJ2-2; TCRdb's D call of TRBD2 is untestable without DNA. The germline CDR1 and CDR2 sequences are MGHRA and YSYEKL. The CDR3 loop spans 17 amino acids. The CDR3 loop is CASSQVRLAGVAGELFF.